One and the same sample provided the 32 T cell receptor beta chains below, sequenced in a study of early T cells in non-severe SARS-CoV-2 infection. TCRdb reprocessed the 5' RACE reads with MiXCR, giving one entry per CDR3 protein. The data show 55,000 to 70,000 distinct CDR3 sequences, with over 4% seen just once and under 6.5% held by the top ten. Sequencing was done on a sample of whole blood. Every receptor here comes from an adult who was a healthcare worker with PCR-confirmed SARS-CoV-2 infection or an uninfected control (not recorded which).

The genes are TRBV7-2 and TRBJ2-7, with D unclear. Per the germline V gene, CDR1 is SGHTA and CDR2 is FQGNSA. The V end was cut by 5 bases, the J end by 0 bases, with 14 bases between. This CDR3 has 15 residues. The CDR3 DNA reads TGTGCCAGCAGCCCCCGAGGTCTAAGCTCCTACGAGCAGTACTTC. Protein: CASSPRGLSSYEQYF.

This clonotype was recorded at least ten times. This chain uses TRBV7-9 with TRBJ2-7, with a weak D call TRBD2 (6 bases). The germline CDR1 and CDR2 sequences are SEHNR and FQNEAQ (reference sequence). With 2 bases removed from V and 9 bases from J, the gap between germline ends came to 17 bases. The CDR3 extends over 14 amino acids. The CDR3 DNA reads TGTGCCAGCAGCTTACCGGGACTGCAGTCGGGGCAGTACTTC. Translation gives CASSLPGLQSGQYF.

In its sample, this clonotype was seen many times. This chain uses TRBV11-2 with TRBJ2-2, with D possibly TRBD2 on 6 matching bases. The CDR3 has 14 residues. The V gene's germline CDR1 is SGHAT and CDR2 FQNNGV. V was trimmed by 5 bases and J by 4 bases, leaving 11 bases between them. The CDR3 bases are TGTGCCAGCAGCAGTCTAGCGAGCACCGGGGAGCTGTTTTTT. It specifies CASSSLASTGELFF.

The chain uses TRBV12-5 and TRBJ2-4, with D perhaps matching TRBD2 (5 bases). Germline CDR1 reads LGHNT; CDR2 reads FRNRAP. The CDR3 is made up of 14 amino acids. V lost 4 bases and J 0 bases, leaving 7 bases between the germline ends. In nucleotides, the CDR3 is TGTGCTAGTGGTTCCGGACTAGCCAAAAACATTCAGTACTTC. Translation gives CASGSGLAKNIQYF.

This clonotype occurred many times. The rearrangement links TRBV10-3 to TRBJ2-5; D not resolved. Trimming cost V 10 bases and J 4 bases, with 16 bases left between them. The CDR3 loop spans 13 amino acids. Germline loops: CDR1 ENHRY, CDR2 SYGVKD. CDR3 sequence: CATQIPPSETQYF. CDR3 sequence (DNA): TGTGCCACCCAAATCCCCCCATCAGAGACCCAGTACTTC.

Only a few counts were recorded for this clonotype. The chain has TRBV12-3 or TRBV12-4 and TRBJ2-5; D uncertain. Trimming cost V 6 bases and J 4 bases, with 12 bases left between them. CDR3 size: 13 residues. This CDR3 is CASSRTAPETQYF. CDR3 coding DNA: TGTGCCAGCAGCCGAACAGCCCCAGAGACCCAGTACTTC.

The chain couples TRBV6-6 to TRBJ2-7, with 11 bases aligning to TRBD2. This CDR3 spans 15 amino acids. With V trimmed by 0 bases and J by 5 bases, 3 bases remained unmatched. Germline CDR1 MNHNY, CDR2 SVGAGI (reference sequence). The CDR3 coding sequence is TGTGCCAGCAGTTACTCGCTAGCGGGAGGAGACGAGCAGTACTTC. Its protein is CASSYSLAGGDEQYF.

J is TRBJ2-6 and V is TRBV20-1; the match to TRBD2 covers 9 bases. The CDR3 runs to 19 residues. From germline, CDR1 is DFQATT and CDR2 SNEGSKA (reference sequence). V shed 3 bases and J 0 bases; nucleotides not matched to a gene: 12. The CDR3 sequence: CSASVSGGRAFSGANVLTF. CDR3 bases: TGCAGTGCTAGCGTTTCGGGCGGGAGGGCCTTCTCTGGGGCCAACGTCCTGACTTTC.

In this sample, this clonotype turned up a few times. The chain employs TRBV3-1 and TRBJ2-1, with 9 bases identical to TRBD2. This CDR3 spans 15 amino acids. V shed 3 bases and J 3 bases; nucleotides not matched to a gene: 3. From germline, CDR1 is LGHDT and CDR2 YNNKEL (reference sequence). CDR3 nucleotide sequence: TGTGCCAGCAGCCACCCGACTAGCGGCTACAATGAGCAGTTCTTC. It translates to CASSHPTSGYNEQFF.

This clonotype was seen many times. The V gene is TRBV4-2, the J gene TRBJ2-1; 12 bases line up with TRBD2. Germline-derived CDR1 and CDR2 are LGHNA and YNFKEQ. This CDR3 contains 14 residues. Trimming removed 10 bases from V and 4 bases from J; junction bases left unmatched: 5. The CDR3 here is CATGTSGSYNEQFF. The CDR3 nucleotides are TGTGCCACCGGGACTAGCGGGTCTTACAATGAGCAGTTCTTC.

This clonotype was recorded at least ten times. The genes are TRBV5-4 and TRBJ2-5; TRBD2 aligns across 11 bases. From germline, CDR1 is SGHNT and CDR2 YYREEE (reference sequence). The CDR3 extends over 16 amino acids. J gave up 6 bases and V 2 bases, and 9 bases lay outside the gene matches. The CDR3 is CASSFWTSGHPQTQYF. The CDR3 DNA reads as TGTGCCAGCAGCTTTTGGACTAGCGGGCACCCCCAGACCCAGTACTTC.

In this sample, this clonotype turned up many times. The chain uses TRBV7-9 and TRBJ1-2; D call uncertain. Between the trimmed V and J ends, which lost 3 bases and 4 bases, there was a span of 18 bases. The germline V gene encodes CDR1 SEHNR and CDR2 FQNEAQ (reference sequence). This CDR3 spans 16 amino acids. CDR3 nucleotide sequence: TGTGCCAGCAGCTTGACCATGGGTTTTCACCCCTATGGCTACACCTTC. It encodes CASSLTMGFHPYGYTF.

This clonotype was detected a few times. The chain employs TRBV7-2 and TRBJ2-3; D is unresolved. CDR1 is SGHTA, CDR2 FQGNSA, per germline. The V end was cut by 3 bases, the J end by 2 bases, with 9 bases between. The CDR3 consists of 14 residues. Here the CDR3 DNA reads TGTGCCAGCAGCTTTATGAAGTACACAGATACGCAGTATTTT. The encoded protein is CASSFMKYTDTQYF.

This rearrangement joins TRBV7-9 to TRBJ2-3; TRBD2 matches at 10 bases. Looked up from germline, CDR1 is SEHNR and CDR2 is FQNEAQ (reference sequence). CDR3 length equals 16 residues. The junction had 6 bases not matched to a gene; V was cut back by 4 bases and J by 2 bases. The CDR3 DNA is TGTGCCAGCAGCTCCGGACTAGCGGAGGACACAGATACGCAGTATTTT. Protein sequence: CASSSGLAEDTDTQYF.

In its sample, this clonotype was seen many times. The V call is TRBV10-3, the J call TRBJ2-3, with TRBD2 identical over 8 bases. The V gene's germline CDR1 is ENHRY and CDR2 SYGVKD. The V gene end was trimmed by 10 bases and the J gene end by 1 base; junction bases not matched to a gene: 4. The length of the CDR3 is 13 residues. The CDR3 reads CATERGRTDTQYF. CDR3 coding DNA: TGTGCCACCGAGCGGGGGCGCACAGATACGCAGTATTTT.

This clonotype was observed at least ten times. The chain employs TRBV20-1 and TRBJ1-1; 10 bases match TRBD1. Germline assignment: CDR1 DFQATT and CDR2 SNEGSKA (reference sequence). The CDR3 totals 14 residues. J was trimmed by 6 bases and V by 1 base; bases with no gene match: 5. For the CDR3, the DNA is TGCAGTGCTAGAGCTACCGGGACAGGGGCTGAAGCTTTCTTT. Residues: CSARATGTGAEAFF.

This clonotype appeared many times. The V call is TRBV27, the J call TRBJ2-2; maybe TRBD2 (6 bases). The CDR3 sequence is 13 residues long. Germline CDR1 is MNHEY and CDR2 is SMNVEV (reference sequence). The V end was cut by 4 bases, the J end by 8 bases, with 11 bases between. CDR3 region: CASSWAGGGELFF. CDR3 DNA: TGTGCCAGCAGTTGGGCCGGAGGGGGGGAGCTGTTTTTT.

This clonotype was detected a few times. The V call is TRBV15, the J call TRBJ2-7, with D hard to call. Trimming left V 1 base short and J 3 bases short, with 7 bases between. CDR3 size: 13 residues. In germline, CDR1 is LNHNV, CDR2 YYDKDF (reference sequence). CDR3 sequence (DNA): TGTGCCACCAGCAGAGTTCAGGACTACGAGCAGTACTTC. It encodes CATSRVQDYEQYF.

Notes on this clonotype: The junction shows a germline mismatch at one end, possibly a read error. This chain uses TRBV6-4 with TRBJ2-1; D ambiguous. CDR3 length: 13 residues. Germline V CDR1 and CDR2: MRHNA, SNTAGT. The CDR3 bases are TGTGCCGGCAGTGACTCTGGTAACAATGAGCAGTTCTTC. This gives the protein CAGSDSGNNEQFF.

At least ten counts were recorded for this clonotype. The rearrangement links TRBV20-1 to TRBJ2-1; D not resolved. Germline values: CDR1 DFQATT, CDR2 SNEGSKA (reference sequence). This CDR3 region has 14 residues. V was shortened by 5 bases and J by 6 bases, with 17 bases between the two germline ends. CDR3 loop: CSASRSSQINEQFF. CDR3 coding DNA: TGCAGTGCTTCTCGTAGCAGTCAGATCAATGAGCAGTTCTTC.

This clonotype was counted many times. The chain has TRBV20-1 and TRBJ2-1; 11 bases align to TRBD2. This CDR3 region has 14 residues. Germline assignment: CDR1 DFQATT and CDR2 SNEGSKA (reference sequence). After removal of 5 bases from V and 4 bases from J, the junction contained 4 bases not matched to a gene. The CDR3 nucleotides are TGCAGTGCTGGGCTAGCGGGAGGATACAATGAGCAGTTCTTC. This codes for CSAGLAGGYNEQFF.

This clonotype was seen at least ten times. The V gene is TRBV29-1, the J gene TRBJ1-2; no firm D call. Trimming removed 4 bases from V and 8 bases from J, with 11 bases in between. The germline CDR1 and CDR2 sequences are SQVTM and ANQGSEA. This CDR3 contains 11 residues. The CDR3 sequence is CSVVYGIGYTF. CDR3 coding DNA: TGCAGCGTTGTGTACGGGATAGGCTACACCTTC.

This clonotype was counted ten times or more. V and J are TRBV20-1 and TRBJ2-3; possible D gene TRBD2, 6 bases. Germline V gives CDR1 DFQATT, CDR2 SNEGSKA (reference sequence). V shed 3 bases and J shed 0 bases, with 13 bases lying between them. The CDR3 length is 15 residues. CDR3 protein: CSAREGGVSTDTQYF. The CDR3 DNA is TGCAGTGCTAGGGAGGGCGGGGTTAGCACAGATACGCAGTATTTT.

This clonotype was counted between two and nine times. This chain uses TRBV6-1 with TRBJ2-1, with D maybe TRBD1 (5 bases). Per germline, CDR1 MNHNS and CDR2 SASEGT. The CDR3 is made up of 14 amino acids. V lost 7 bases, J lost 3 bases, and 13 bases lay in between. In nucleotides, the CDR3 is TGTGCCAGCACCAGGGCCCTAGGCTACAATGAGCAGTTCTTC. Its protein product is CASTRALGYNEQFF.

In its sample, this clonotype was seen many times. CDR3 residues: CSAADVGGVADTQYF. CDR3 nucleotide sequence: TGCAGTGCTGCTGATGTAGGGGGGGTAGCAGATACGCAGTATTTT. The chain recombines TRBV20-1 with TRBJ2-3, with D possibly TRBD2 on 7 matching bases. The germline gives CDR1 DFQATT, CDR2 SNEGSKA (reference sequence). The CDR3 is made up of 15 amino acids. V was trimmed by 5 bases and J by 4 bases, leaving 19 bases between them.

This clonotype was recorded many times. This chain links TRBV6-5 with TRBJ2-7, with TRBD2 identical over 9 bases. There are 16 residues in the CDR3. Germline V gene data show CDR1 as MNHEY and CDR2 as SVGAGI. V lost 6 bases, J lost 4 bases, and 13 bases stayed unmatched. CDR3 coding DNA: TGTGCCAGCAGCCCATCGAGGGCGGGAGGGTTATACGAGCAGTACTTC. Translation: CASSPSRAGGLYEQYF.

This clonotype has ten or more counts. The chain couples TRBV3-1 to TRBJ1-1, with TRBD1 as a possible D gene (6 bases). The CDR3 runs to 12 residues. Trimming stripped 4 bases from V and 10 bases from J, with 13 bases between. Germline-derived CDR1 and CDR2 are LGHDT and YNNKEL (reference sequence). CDR3 sequence: CASSLEGEGAFF. The CDR3 bases are TGTGCCAGCAGCCTCGAGGGGGAGGGAGCTTTCTTT.

This clonotype was seen ten or more times. The chain is built from TRBV10-3 and TRBJ2-1, with D perhaps TRBD1 (6 bases). CDR1 is ENHRY and CDR2 is SYGVKD in the germline V gene. The length of the CDR3 is 14 residues. Trimming shortened V by 3 bases and J by 8 bases, and 14 bases separated the two germline ends. This chain's CDR3 is CAISDRSGVDEQFF. In nucleotides, the CDR3 is TGTGCCATCAGTGATAGGTCAGGGGTGGATGAGCAGTTCTTC.

This clonotype was detected a few times. The genes are TRBV5-1 and TRBJ2-3; D is unclear. CDR3 length equals 14 residues. The V end lost 2 bases, the J end lost 2 bases, and 9 bases lay between the germline ends. CDR1 is SGHRS and CDR2 is YFSETQ in the germline V gene. The CDR3 region has the DNA TGCGCCAGCAGCTTCAACGGCTACACAGATACGCAGTATTTT. Translated, it gives CASSFNGYTDTQYF.

The chain combines TRBV29-1 with TRBJ2-1; D might be TRBD1 (5 bases). The CDR3 has 14 residues. Looked up from germline, CDR1 is SQVTM and CDR2 is ANQGSEA. V was pared by 3 bases and J by 0 bases, with 9 bases between. This chain's CDR3 is CSVDQGGSYNEQFF. CDR3 nucleotide sequence: TGCAGCGTTGATCAGGGCGGCTCCTACAATGAGCAGTTCTTC.

This clonotype has at least ten counts. The DNA for the CDR3 is TGTGCCAGCTCACAAACCACGGTTAAGGGCGGCAATCAGCCCCAGCATTTT. Encoded protein: CASSQTTVKGGNQPQHF. The gene calls are TRBV18 and TRBJ1-5, with D uncertain. The germline CDR1 and CDR2 sequences are KGHSH and LQKENI. The V end was cut by 4 bases, the J end by 2 bases, with 18 bases between. The CDR3 covers 17 residues.

This clonotype was counted ten times or more. DNA for the CDR3: TGCAGCTCTGCTCAAGGGGGGGGCCAAGAGACCCAGTACTTC. This translates into CSSAQGGGQETQYF. The J gene is TRBJ2-5, the V gene TRBV29-1; TRBD2 is a possible D gene (7 bases). Germline CDR1 SQVTM, CDR2 ANQGSEA. V lost 8 bases to trimming and J lost 1 base, with 17 bases between them. The CDR3 spans 14 residues.